This TCR beta chain was observed in a study of T cells after posttransplantation cyclophosphamide. Overall study results and limits: After PTCy, TRB diversity resembled that of CNI/methotrexate controls. Later post-transplant blood repertoires were often dominated by donor CD8+ memory clones. Tissue-infiltrating T cells from skin or gut overlapped little with blood T cells.

Turning to this clone: The antigen remains undetermined.

The data were produced by immunoSEQ multiplex PCR, yet TCRdb's version contains in-frame clones alone and is incomplete. The sample shows approximately 1,500 clones, roughly 80% of them seen only once. Per the germline V gene, CDR1 is LNHDA and CDR2 is SQIVND (reference sequence). The CDR3 runs 16 residues. Trimming cost V 8 bases and J 4 bases; bases outside gene matches: 14. Treatment was busulfan-fludarabine conditioning, a marrow graft, and cyclophosphamide on days +3 and +4. V and J are TRBV19 and TRBJ1-1; 9 nucleotides match TRBD1. The source is a female patient aged 60 to 70 who received an allogeneic stem cell transplant from an unrelated donor, was CMV-positive, and had acute GVHD only. The graft donor may have given rise to some T cells. The material was CD4+ T cells sorted from PBMCs, obtained more than 220 days after allogeneic stem cell transplant with posttransplant cyclophosphamide. CDR3 sequence reads: CASAYSRDRAPTEAFF. CDR3 bases: TGTGCCAGTGCCTATTCCCGGGACAGGGCCCCCACTGAAGCTTTCTTT.